Below, one T cell receptor beta chain is given with its context. The multiple sclerosis control cohort comprised treatment-naive individuals presenting with stable or active relapsing-remitting disease. FACS enriched CD8+ TEMRA cells, while bulk CD8+ and CD4+ were negatively isolated. cDNA came from around 0.5 to 1 ug RNA primed by random hexamers. TCR beta CDR3 was amplified by immunoSEQ covering 54 Vbeta and 13 Jbeta. MiXCR was run by TCRdb on the immunoSEQ multiplex PCR reads, yielding one entry per CDR3 protein. The data hold about 300,000 distinct CDR3 sequences, with 75% to 90% observed a single time. These data originate in a study of CD8 T cells in Susac syndrome. Trimming at V came to 6 bases and at J to 5 bases, leaving 3 bases not matched to a gene. Germline lookup yields CDR1 MDHEN and CDR2 SYDVKM. This CDR3 has 13 residues.

The receptor was derived from a human donor with multiple sclerosis. The chain uses TRBV28 and TRBJ1-4, with 7 positions matching TRBD1. The sequencing sample was made of CD8+ T cells from PBMCs. This CDR3 is CASSGQENEKLFF. The CDR3 nucleotides read TGTGCCAGCAGCGGACAGGAGAATGAAAAACTGTTTTTT. The full variable domain, completed using reference TRBV28 and TRBJ1-4, is DVKVTQSSRYLVKRTGEKVFLECVQDMDHENMFWYRQDPGLGLRLIYFSYDVKMKEKGDIPEGYSVSREKKERFSLILESASTNQTSMYLCASSGQENEKLFFGSGTQLSVL.